This T cell receptor (beta chain) came from a study of blood T cell repertoires in COVID-19. After removal of 3 bases from V and 5 bases from J, the junction contained 18 bases not matched to a gene. Germline-derived CDR1 and CDR2 are SGHVS and FQNEAQ. This CDR3 has 18 residues. Clones were sequenced by immunoSEQ multiplex PCR, and TCRdb holds only the in-frame ones, with some missing. The sample comprises 120,000 or so clones, around 86% of which are singletons, and about 6.9% rests with the top ten. Sequencing was done on a sample of peripheral blood. This chain connects TRBV7-8 to TRBJ2-7; 8 bases agree with TRBD2. The sequence was collected from a man of 80 years or more with active or convalescent COVID-19. The CDR3 DNA sequence: TGTGCCAGCAGCTTTCCGGGAGGGACACAGGGTTTGGTGGACGAGCAGTACTTC. It codes for CASSFPGGTQGLVDEQYF. The full variable domain, completed using reference TRBV7-8 and TRBJ2-7, is GAGVSQSPRYKVAKRGQDVALRCDPISGHVSLFWYQQALGQGPEFLTYFQNEAQLDKSGLPSDRFFAERPEGSVSTLKIQRTQQEDSAVYLCASSFPGGTQGLVDEQYFGPGTRLTVT.